The clone carrying this TCR beta chain appeared many times. Antigen unknown. This record comes from a study of CD8 T cells in ankylosing spondylitis. Study-level points and caveats: Disease-linked clones were found to be CD8+ and relatively rare in peripheral blood. Typical of ankylosing spondylitis blood, it appeared, was a TCR beta motif of about eight highly homologous variants. According to the report, clones linked to the disease were significantly enriched in matched synovial fluid samples taken from ankylosing spondylitis patients.

Between the trimmed V and J ends, which lost 5 bases and 0 bases, there was a span of 13 bases. CDR3 length: 15 residues. Germline V gene data show CDR1 as MDHEN and CDR2 as SYDVKM. TCRdb fed the 5' RACE reads into MiXCR, producing one record per CDR3 protein. The sample lists about 130,000 distinct CDR3 sequences, 9.3% seen once, with approximately 3.4% in the top ten. The sequence derives from a male donor with ankylosing spondylitis or in good health (not recorded which). This sequence joins TRBV28 and TRBJ1-1; perhaps TRBD1 as D (5 bases). Material: blood, either unsorted or a sorted T cell fraction (not recorded which). The CDR3 protein is CASSAHSGMNTEAFF. The CDR3 nucleotides are TGTGCCAGCAGTGCGCATTCAGGGATGAACACTGAAGCTTTCTTT.